The rows below give T cell receptor beta chains drawn from one sample of a study of blood T cell repertoires in COVID-19. Clones were sequenced by immunoSEQ multiplex PCR, and TCRdb holds only the in-frame ones, with some missing. The sample holds approximately 88,000 clones; about nine tenths are singletons and the top ten take 3% to 4%. The sequenced sample was peripheral blood. These receptors were obtained from a woman in her 50s in a cohort sampled during active COVID-19. The conserved cysteine and the conserved F or W are not part of the CDR3 here. Each record gives: D gene, V gene, clone size, J gene, CDR3 protein. D genes are given only for firm matches. Some rows mark clone size as missing; the rest say once, few, many or name a class of expanded clone.

.,TRBV7-8,.,TRBJ1-3,ASSSPVYGGTIY
.,TRBV9,.,TRBJ2-3,ASTLGEYSTDTQY
TRBD2,TRBV2,.,TRBJ2-5,ASSDSGSETQY
.,TRBV19,.,TRBJ2-7,ASSLKQVREREQY
.,TRBV7-8,.,TRBJ1-6,ASSPRHGVGSYSPLH
TRBD1,TRBV27,.,TRBJ2-7,ASSPGTGLLYEQY
TRBD1,TRBV2,.,TRBJ1-5,ASSGQGAGQPQH
.,TRBV19,once,TRBJ1-5,ASSFSNSNQPQH
.,TRBV11-2,.,TRBJ2-7,ASSLDPGTYEQY
TRBD2,TRBV7-2,.,TRBJ2-2,ASSRNSGAGELF
TRBD1,TRBV28,.,TRBJ1-5,ASSGTGGYQPQH
.,TRBV28,once,TRBJ1-5,ASLQGGQSNQPQH
TRBD2,TRBV7-2,.,TRBJ2-5,ASSPDSGPPGAQY
TRBD1,TRBV28,.,TRBJ2-7,ASSSPLTRTGHEQY
.,TRBV30,.,TRBJ2-5,AWSVRRGETQY
TRBD1,TRBV7-3,.,TRBJ2-3,ASSLGTASTDTQY
.,TRBV19,.,TRBJ1-2,ASSREGAYYGYT
.,TRBV7-2,.,TRBJ2-1,ASSLAGLHPSGQF
TRBD1,TRBV11-3,.,TRBJ2-2,ASSTGQTFTGELF
.,TRBV19,.,TRBJ1-3,ASSTTYDGNTIY
.,TRBV6-1,.,TRBJ1-1,ASSESPSQKAF
.,TRBV9,.,TRBJ1-2,ASSATGGKNYGYT
TRBD2,TRBV10-2,.,TRBJ2-5,ASSEWTSGGQETQY
TRBD2,TRBV5-8,.,TRBJ2-1,ASSPGLAGGWDEQF
TRBD1,TRBV6-5,.,TRBJ1-1,ASSDRAYTEAF
.,TRBV30,.,TRBJ2-1,AWSGTSSYNEQF
.,TRBV19,.,TRBJ1-1,ASSPSWNDMNTEAF
.,TRBV6-5,.,TRBJ1-3,ATQGSSGNTIY
.,TRBV6-1,.,TRBJ2-3,ASSEEGRRVDTQY
TRBD2,TRBV6-5,.,TRBJ2-2,ASKKGRELAGELF
TRBD2,TRBV7-9,.,TRBJ2-7,ASSLSQASGGYEQY
.,TRBV12-3/TRBV12-4,.,TRBJ1-5,ASSFERYQPQH
TRBD1,TRBV12-5,.,TRBJ1-1,ASGVSGGANTEAF
.,TRBV7-9,.,TRBJ2-7,ASSPGQSLIDEQY
.,TRBV6-6,.,TRBJ2-7,ASRNERAGSSYEQY
TRBD1,TRBV7-9,once,TRBJ1-4,ASSLRQGGEKLF
.,TRBV23-1,.,TRBJ1-1,ASRIQGEQNTEAF
.,TRBV19,.,TRBJ1-2,ASERIGDYGYT
TRBD1,TRBV29-1,.,TRBJ1-2,SALTGTGEYGYT
.,TRBV6-5,.,TRBJ2-7,ASRGAHSSYEQY
.,TRBV6-6,.,TRBJ2-1,ASSYGLGGTMDEQF
TRBD1,TRBV30,.,TRBJ1-2,AFQTQGGVYGYT
TRBD1,TRBV4-1,.,TRBJ2-5,ASSQDPPGTGGETQY
.,TRBV7-2,.,TRBJ2-7,ASSFAGGRADEQY
.,TRBV29-1,.,TRBJ1-5,SDPRRGGSMSNQPQH
TRBD2,TRBV19,.,TRBJ2-6,ASSQGLAGAGANVLT
.,TRBV11-3,once,TRBJ2-7,ASSRDSSSYEQY
.,TRBV29-1,.,TRBJ1-1,SVEDLSRGTEAF
.,TRBV5-1,.,TRBJ2-2,ASSLRGPQARTGELF
TRBD1,TRBV4-1,.,TRBJ2-5,ASSQEQGARTQY
.,TRBV7-8,.,TRBJ1-2,ASSGTQVLTRDSGYT